The next 5 T cell receptor beta chains were all read from a single sample in a study of siplizumab effects on memory and regulatory T cells. The data were produced by immunoSEQ multiplex PCR, yet TCRdb's version contains in-frame clones alone and is incomplete. The table shows some 64,000 clones, with 70% to 80% occurring only once. Sequences were obtained from memory CD4+ T cells sorted from blood. Receptors were obtained from a human donor in good health.

V gene TRBV5-1 combines with J gene TRBJ2-1, with 11 bases fitting TRBD2. Germline V CDR1 and CDR2: SGHRS, YFSETQ. Germline trimming cut 0 bases from V and 6 bases from J; bases unmatched to any gene: 5. The length of the CDR3 is 16 residues. This CDR3 is CASSLGSSGGTNEQFF. For the CDR3, the DNA is TGCGCCAGCAGCTTGGGGTCTAGCGGGGGGACCAATGAGCAGTTCTTC.

The chain uses TRBV7-9 and TRBJ2-7, with D possibly TRBD1 on 6 matching bases. Germline V gene sequence: CDR1 SEHNR, CDR2 FQNEAQ (reference sequence). Trimming left V 3 bases short and J 3 bases short, with 12 bases between. The CDR3 consists of 14 residues. CDR3 protein: CASSFSGVGYEQYF. In nucleotides, the CDR3 is TGTGCCAGCAGCTTTTCAGGGGTCGGCTACGAGCAGTACTTC.

The V and J genes are TRBV10-3 and TRBJ2-7, with TRBD1 matching over 8 bases. The CDR3 sequence is 12 residues long. In germline, CDR1 is ENHRY, CDR2 SYGVKD. Trimming at V came to 8 bases and at J to 3 bases, leaving 3 bases not matched to a gene. The CDR3 DNA sequence: TGTGCCATCTGGGACAGGTTCTACGAGCAGTACTTC. Translating gives CAIWDRFYEQYF.

This clone was detected only a few times. This chain links TRBV10-3 with TRBJ1-6, with 12 bases matching TRBD1. The CDR3 length is 14 residues. Trimming removed 4 bases from V and 14 bases from J; junction bases left unmatched: 6. Looked up from germline, CDR1 is ENHRY and CDR2 is SYGVKD. The CDR3 DNA reads as TGTGCCATCAGTGTGGGGACAGGGGGCGAAACCCTCCACTTT. This sequence encodes CAISVGTGGETLHF.

The V and J genes are TRBV30 and TRBJ1-3, with a possible D match to TRBD1 (6 bases). V was clipped by 2 bases and J by 2 bases, with 16 bases between them. Germline V gives CDR1 GTSNPN, CDR2 SVGIG (reference sequence). CDR3 length: 16 amino acids. CDR3 nucleotides: TGTGCCTGGAGTCCGATCCAACAGGGAACTGGAAACACCATATATTTT. It translates to CAWSPIQQGTGNTIYF.